The 7 T cell receptor beta chains below were found in one sample sequenced in a study of T cell responses to AZD1222 COVID-19 vaccine. This table comes from immunoSEQ multiplex PCR, and its TCRdb copy is limited to in-frame clones, with some not included. The sample shows 150,000 to 170,000 clones, roughly 90% of them seen only once. Sequenced here: peripheral blood, sampled on day 0 of AZD1222 vaccination. These receptors all stem from an adult in good health.

This clone was seen just once. This rearrangement joins TRBV29-1 to TRBJ2-3; 7 bases are a match to TRBD2. The germline CDR1 and CDR2 sequences are SQVTM and ANQGSEA. The CDR3 contains 15 residues. J lost 3 bases, V lost 5 bases, and 11 bases had no gene match. The CDR3 bases are TGCAGCGTTAACCCGGGACTAAGGATGACAGATACGCAGTATTTT. Its translation: CSVNPGLRMTDTQYF.

This chain uses TRBV27 with TRBJ2-2; D is possibly TRBD2 (6 bases). Germline V gene sequence: CDR1 MNHEY, CDR2 SMNVEV (reference sequence). This CDR3 has 14 residues. V was shortened by 1 base and J by 11 bases, with 14 bases between the two germline ends. The CDR3 sequence is CASSLLYPAGELFF. In nucleotides, the CDR3 is TGTGCCAGCAGTTTATTGTACCCAGCGGGTGAGCTGTTTTTT.

The genes are TRBV6-5 and TRBJ2-2; possible D gene TRBD2, 5 bases. The CDR3 is 16 residues long. Germline values: CDR1 MNHEY, CDR2 SVGAGI. Trimming cost V 4 bases and J 4 bases, with 16 bases left between them. CDR3 amino acids: CASSSGPGSATGELFF. The CDR3 DNA sequence: TGTGCCAGCAGTTCCGGCCCCGGTAGCGCCACCGGGGAGCTGTTTTTT.

The chain carries TRBV7-8 and TRBJ1-1; D ambiguous. Germline CDR1 and CDR2: SGHVS and FQNEAQ. The CDR3 loop spans 15 amino acids. Trimming took off 5 bases at V and 6 bases at J, with 19 bases between the two ends. DNA for the CDR3: TGTGCCAGCAGCAATCCTCCGGCCGGAGTCGCTGAAGCTTTCTTT. Protein product: CASSNPPAGVAEAFF.

V gene TRBV28 combines with J gene TRBJ1-1; D not resolved. Trimming cost V 6 bases and J 1 base, with 9 bases left between them. The germline gives CDR1 MDHEN, CDR2 SYDVKM. This CDR3 spans 13 amino acids. CDR3 residues: CASRGPGNTEAFF. CDR3 coding DNA: TGTGCCAGCAGGGGCCCGGGGAACACTGAAGCTTTCTTT.

This chain connects TRBV5-6 to TRBJ2-4, with D tentatively TRBD1 or TRBD2 (5 bases each). Germline CDR1 SGHDT, CDR2 YYEEEE. V shed 2 bases and J shed 0 bases, with 9 bases lying between them. This CDR3 is 15 amino acids long. As DNA, the CDR3 is TGTGCCAGCAGCTTATTGGGGGTAGCCAAAAACATTCAGTACTTC. Encoded protein: CASSLLGVAKNIQYF.

V gene TRBV4-3 combines with J gene TRBJ1-5, with a tentative D call TRBD1 (5 bases). V lost 0 bases and J lost 7, with 10 bases in between. This CDR3 comprises 14 residues. The germline CDR1 and CDR2 sequences are LGHNA and YSLEER. CDR3 amino acids: CASSQEYRGQPQHF. The CDR3 region has the DNA TGCGCCAGCAGCCAAGAATATAGGGGCCAGCCCCAGCATTTT.